This T cell receptor (beta chain) is from a study of T cells in localized non-small cell lung cancer. Trimming cost V 2 bases and J 4 bases, with 7 bases left between them. CDR3 size: 13 residues. From germline, CDR1 is MNHEY and CDR2 SVGAGI. Clones were read by immunoSEQ multiplex PCR, and TCRdb kept only the in-frame ones, dropping some. Among 40,000 to 55,000 clones, about 78% were seen once, and the ten largest hold approximately 4.8%. This clone appeared a single time. The antigen remains unidentified. Study-level findings and limits: Owing to sequencing of a solitary tumor region, heterogeneity cannot be discounted.

The material was PBMCs, obtained before any cancer treatment. This chain uses TRBV6-5 with TRBJ2-3; D is unclear. This TCR came from a woman aged 35-75 years with stage II lung adenocarcinoma. Here the CDR3 DNA reads TGTGCCAGCAGTTACAGGGTCCCAGATACGCAGTATTTT. Its protein product is CASSYRVPDTQYF.